One and the same sample provided the 29 T cell receptor beta chains below, sequenced in a study of CD8 T cells in ankylosing spondylitis. TCRdb fed the 5' RACE reads into MiXCR, producing one record per CDR3 protein. The sample has 300,000 to 400,000 distinct CDR3 sequences; 20% to 25% are singletons. Their cognate antigens are unknown. Study outcomes and limitations: A motif in TCR beta, a set of fewer than ten highly homologous variants, appeared characteristic of ankylosing spondylitis blood.

The specimen was blood, either unsorted or a sorted T cell fraction (not recorded which). Source of these receptors: a male donor with ankylosing spondylitis.

This clonotype has only one observation. The chain uses TRBV12-3 or TRBV12-4 and TRBJ2-5; D possibly uses TRBD1 or TRBD2 (6 bases each). CDR3 length equals 15 residues. V lost 6 bases and J 1 base, leaving 15 bases between the germline ends. The chain's CDR3 is CASRVGGLGQETQYF. The CDR3 DNA is TGTGCCAGCAGGGTTGGGGGGCTTGGCCAAGAGACCCAGTACTTC.

This chain joins TRBV20-1 and TRBJ2-2; 8 bases match TRBD2. The junction had 6 bases not matched to a gene; V was cut back by 2 bases and J by 1 base. The CDR3 length is 16 residues. Looked up from germline, CDR1 is DFQATT and CDR2 is SNEGSKA (reference sequence). The CDR3 spells CSARQPGLVNTGELFF. DNA for the CDR3: TGCAGTGCTAGACAGCCGGGACTAGTGAACACCGGGGAGCTGTTTTTT.

V is TRBV27 and J is TRBJ2-3; the D is unclear. V lost 8 bases, J lost 5 bases, and 20 bases lay in between. Germline V gene lookup returns CDR1 MNHEY and CDR2 SMNVEV (reference sequence). There are 15 residues in the CDR3. The CDR3 DNA is TGTGCCAGCTCGGACCAGAGAAGATTCGGAGATACGCAGTATTTT. Amino acid sequence: CASSDQRRFGDTQYF.

The J gene is TRBJ2-4, the V gene TRBV10-3; no firm D call. Trimming cost V 3 bases and J 0 bases, with 12 bases left between them. This CDR3 is built from 16 residues. Per the germline V gene, CDR1 is ENHRY and CDR2 is SYGVKD. The CDR3 nucleotides read TGTGCCATCAGTGAAGATCCCGCGCTAGCCAAAAACATTCAGTACTTC. It codes for CAISEDPALAKNIQYF.

The genes are TRBV12-3 or TRBV12-4 and TRBJ1-5; D not resolved. V shed 1 base and J shed 7 bases, with 11 bases lying between them. The CDR3 extends over 14 amino acids. The CDR3 protein is CASSLGYVGQPQHF. The CDR3 region has the DNA TGTGCCAGCAGTTTAGGGTACGTTGGACAGCCCCAGCATTTT.

V and J are TRBV20-1 and TRBJ2-1, with TRBD2 matching over 10 bases. With 1 base clipped from V and 12 bases from J, the junction kept 6 bases outside the gene matches. Germline V CDR1 and CDR2: DFQATT, SNEGSKA (reference sequence). CDR3 length: 13 amino acids. In DNA form, the CDR3 reads TGCAGTGCTAGAGTCCCAGCGGGAGGGCCGCAGTTCTTC. Translated: CSARVPAGGPQFF.

The chain couples TRBV6-2 or TRBV6-3 to TRBJ2-1; TRBD2 matches 7 bases. The CDR3 runs 14 residues. With 6 bases clipped from V and 7 bases from J, the junction kept 9 bases outside the gene matches. Germline V gene lookup returns CDR1 MNHEY and CDR2 SVGEGT. As DNA, the CDR3 is TGTGCCAGCAGCCAACGCCGGGGAGGGAATGAGCAGTTCTTC. Protein sequence: CASSQRRGGNEQFF.

The chain uses TRBV23-1 and TRBJ2-1; D is undetermined. TRBV23-1 is an ORF, with its function uncertain. The CDR3 consists of 13 residues. Trimming shortened V by 4 bases and J by 5 bases, and 9 bases separated the two germline ends. DNA for the CDR3: TGCGCCAGCAGTCTCCGTGCACACAATGAGCAGTTCTTC. Protein sequence: CASSLRAHNEQFF.

The J gene is TRBJ1-3, the V gene TRBV18; TRBD1 aligns across 7 bases. CDR1 is KGHSH, CDR2 LQKENI, per germline. CDR3 length: 16 amino acids. Unmatched junction bases numbered 5, after V lost 3 bases and J lost 0 bases. CDR3 sequence (DNA): TGTGCCAGCTCACCTGCTGGACAGGCCTCTGGAAACACCATATATTTT. It encodes CASSPAGQASGNTIYF.

This chain connects TRBV20-1 to TRBJ2-7, with 8 bases identical to TRBD2. Germline V gives CDR1 DFQATT, CDR2 SNEGSKA (reference sequence). J gave up 4 bases and V 3 bases, and 8 bases lay outside the gene matches. CDR3 length: 14 amino acids. For the CDR3, the DNA is TGCAGTGCTAGGCCCAGCGGGAGTTCTTACGAGCAGTACTTC. Encoded protein: CSARPSGSSYEQYF.

This chain uses TRBV2 with TRBJ1-4, with a tentative D call TRBD1 (5 bases). The germline gives CDR1 SNHLY, CDR2 FYNNEI. The germline V and J ends were trimmed by 7 bases and 5 bases, with 11 bases remaining between them. This CDR3 has 13 amino acids. The CDR3 protein is CASKGSSNEKLFF. The CDR3 DNA reads TGTGCCAGCAAGGGGTCCTCGAATGAAAAACTGTTTTTT. The full variable domain, rest sourced from reference TRBV2 and TRBJ1-4, is EPEVTQTPSHQVTQMGQEVILRCVPISNHLYFYWYRQILGQKVEFLVSFYNNEISEKSEIFDDQFSVERPDGSNFTLKIRSTKLEDSAMYFCASKGSSNEKLFFGSGTQLSVL.

The CDR3 nucleotides are TGTGCCAGCCATACCATGGGGGCGCAGTATTTT. Encoded protein: CASHTMGAQYF. V gene TRBV6-1 combines with J gene TRBJ2-3; perhaps D is TRBD1 or TRBD2 (5 bases each). V was trimmed by 8 bases and J by 10 bases, leaving 13 bases between them. Germline CDR1 MNHNS, CDR2 SASEGT. There are 11 residues in the CDR3.

This clonotype was seen more than once but under ten times. The chain recombines TRBV7-9 with TRBJ2-7; D is possibly TRBD1 or TRBD2 (6 bases each). The CDR3 is 14 residues long. V shed 5 bases and J shed 0 bases, with 11 bases lying between them. Looked up from germline, CDR1 is SEHNR and CDR2 is FQNEAQ (reference sequence). CDR3 nucleotides: TGTGCCAGCAGCATCGGGGGCAGCTCCTACGAGCAGTACTTC. Amino acid sequence: CASSIGGSSYEQYF.

This clonotype was seen a few times. The chain carries TRBV11-3 and TRBJ2-7, with a tentative D call TRBD2 (6 bases). The germline gives CDR1 SGHNT, CDR2 YENEEA. V lost 1 base and J lost 7, with 17 bases in between. This CDR3 region has 15 residues. In DNA, the CDR3 is TGTGCCAGCAGCTTAGTCTCCGGGGGTCCCGGGGAGCAGTACTTC. Protein sequence: CASSLVSGGPGEQYF. Complete variable domain (other parts from reference TRBV11-3 and TRBJ2-7): EAGVVQSPRYKIIEKKQPVAFWCNPISGHNTLYWYLQNLGQGPELLIRYENEEAVDDSQLPKDRFSAERLKGVDSTLKIQPAELGDSAVYLCASSLVSGGPGEQYFGPGTRLTVT.

The CDR3 region has the DNA TGCGCCAGCAGCTTCCCTAGGTTCAATGAGCAGTTCTTC. Translation gives CASSFPRFNEQFF. V is TRBV5-1 and J is TRBJ2-1; no definite D call. There are 13 residues in the CDR3. The germline V gene has CDR1 SGHRS and CDR2 YFSETQ. V shed 2 bases and J shed 6 bases, with 9 bases lying between them.

The chain carries TRBV5-1 and TRBJ2-5; D is uncertain. With 1 base removed from V and 5 bases from J, the gap between germline ends came to 9 bases. The CDR3 spans 13 residues. CDR1 and CDR2 from the germline V gene are SGHRS and YFSETQ. CDR3 nucleotides: TGCGCCAGCAGCTTGACCCGGCGGGAGACCCAGTACTTC. It translates to CASSLTRRETQYF.

This clonotype was counted a few times. The rearrangement links TRBV2 to TRBJ2-7; D might be TRBD1 (5 bases). This CDR3 spans 13 amino acids. CDR1 is SNHLY, CDR2 FYNNEI, per germline. With 6 bases removed from V and 4 bases from J, the gap between germline ends came to 13 bases. The CDR3 region has the DNA TGTGCCAGCAGACGAGCTAGGGGTTACGAGCAGTACTTC. Translating it yields CASRRARGYEQYF.

V gene TRBV25-1 combines with J gene TRBJ1-5; D might be TRBD1 (5 bases). The CDR3 is made up of 14 amino acids. CDR1 MGHDK and CDR2 SYGVNS come from the germline V gene. Trimming stripped 6 bases from V and 2 bases from J, with 11 bases between. The CDR3: CASRGDAGNQPQHF. The CDR3 region has the DNA TGTGCCAGCAGAGGGGACGCTGGCAATCAGCCCCAGCATTTT.

This clonotype was detected only a few times. The J gene is TRBJ2-7, the V gene TRBV5-1; 7 bases agree with TRBD2. The CDR3 covers 14 residues. The germline CDR1 and CDR2 sequences are SGHRS and YFSETQ. The V gene end was trimmed by 4 bases and the J gene end by 4 bases; junction bases not matched to a gene: 8. The CDR3 DNA reads as TGCGCCAGCAGCCCCGACGGGAGGATGTACGAGCAGTACTTC. Encoded protein: CASSPDGRMYEQYF.

The V call is TRBV6-1, the J call TRBJ2-1; TRBD1 matches at 9 bases. CDR3 length: 15 residues. J gave up 4 bases and V 6 bases, and 7 bases lay outside the gene matches. CDR1 is MNHNS, CDR2 SASEGT, per germline. The CDR3 protein is CASRAGTGIYNEQFF. CDR3 DNA sequence: TGTGCCAGCAGAGCCGGGACAGGGATTTACAATGAGCAGTTCTTC.

The rearrangement links TRBV9 to TRBJ2-1, with D perhaps matching TRBD1 (5 bases). This CDR3 is 17 amino acids long. Between the trimmed V and J ends, which lost 3 bases and 0 bases, there was a span of 16 bases. Germline V gene data show CDR1 as SGDLS and CDR2 as YYNGEE. The CDR3 DNA is TGTGCCAGCAGCGCAACCCTCGGACAAAGCTCCTACAATGAGCAGTTCTTC. It codes for CASSATLGQSSYNEQFF. Filled out from reference TRBV9 and TRBJ2-1, the complete variable domain reads DSGVTQTPKHLITATGQRVTLRCSPRSGDLSVYWYQQSLDQGLQFLIQYYNGEERAKGNILERFSAQQFPDLHSELNLSSLELGDSALYFCASSATLGQSSYNEQFFGPGTRLTVL.

This clonotype was counted between two and nine times. The J gene is TRBJ2-2, the V gene TRBV7-2; D uncertain. The V and J ends lost 5 bases and 9 bases respectively, with 13 bases between them. The CDR3 is 13 amino acids. Germline V CDR1 and CDR2: SGHTA, FQGNSA. CDR3 DNA: TGTGCCAGCAGCAAGGAAACCTCCCGGGAGCTGTTTTTT. Its protein is CASSKETSRELFF.

The rearrangement joins TRBV10-3 to TRBJ2-5; perhaps TRBD1 as D (6 bases). V was pared by 6 bases and J by 1 base, with 9 bases between. CDR3 size: 13 residues. Germline V gives CDR1 ENHRY, CDR2 SYGVKD. The CDR3 sequence is CAISGTLQETQYF. The CDR3 nucleotides are TGTGCCATCAGCGGGACACTCCAAGAGACCCAGTACTTC.

This chain connects TRBV10-3 to TRBJ1-5; a possible D gene is TRBD1 (6 bases). Germline V gene sequence: CDR1 ENHRY, CDR2 SYGVKD. V gave up 0 bases and J gave up 5 bases, with 11 bases separating them. The CDR3 contains 15 residues. For the CDR3, the DNA is TGTGCCATCAGTGAGTCGGCAGGGGTTCATCAGCCCCAGCATTTT. Protein: CAISESAGVHQPQHF.

This clonotype was seen a handful of times. V and J are TRBV5-6 and TRBJ1-1; D might be TRBD1 (6 bases). The CDR3 is 17 residues long. From germline, CDR1 is SGHDT and CDR2 YYEEEE. The V and J ends lost 2 bases and 1 base respectively, with 18 bases between them. The CDR3 sequence: CASSFGTGMGANTEAFF. As DNA, the CDR3 is TGTGCCAGCAGCTTTGGAACAGGGATGGGTGCGAACACTGAAGCTTTCTTT.

The chain joins TRBV7-3 to TRBJ2-6; D is possibly TRBD1 (5 bases). Germline V lookup: CDR1 SGHTA, CDR2 FQGTGA. The CDR3 sequence is 15 residues long. Trimming took off 5 bases at V and 2 bases at J, with 10 bases between the two ends. The CDR3 coding sequence is TGTGCCAGCAGCAAGGGGCCCCCTGGGGCCAACGTCCTGACTTTC. This translates into CASSKGPPGANVLTF.

The J gene is TRBJ2-1, the V gene TRBV20-1; maybe TRBD1 (6 bases). Germline lookup yields CDR1 DFQATT and CDR2 SNEGSKA (reference sequence). V shed 6 bases and J shed 3 bases, with 12 bases lying between them. This CDR3 is 13 amino acids long. CDR3 in amino acids: CSARGAVYNEQFF. As DNA, the CDR3 is TGCAGTGCCAGGGGTGCGGTCTACAATGAGCAGTTCTTC.

The CDR3 reads CASSQDPGLSGANVLTF. Written as DNA, the CDR3 is TGTGCCAGCAGCCAAGACCCGGGCCTGTCTGGGGCCAACGTCCTGACTTTC. This chain joins TRBV4-2 and TRBJ2-6; D gene uncertain. V gave up 0 bases and J gave up 1 base, with 10 bases separating them. The CDR3 consists of 17 residues. Germline CDR1 reads LGHNA; CDR2 reads YNFKEQ.

This clonotype occurred a few times. V is TRBV2 and J is TRBJ2-2; tentative D call: TRBD2 (5 bases). This CDR3 region has 15 residues. Germline loops: CDR1 SNHLY, CDR2 FYNNEI. With 10 bases removed from V and 6 bases from J, the gap between germline ends came to 21 bases. CDR3 loop: CATSALGRRSGELFF. As DNA, the CDR3 is TGTGCCACCTCCGCCCTAGGAAGGAGGTCCGGGGAGCTGTTTTTT.